This T cell receptor beta chain is from a study of T cells expressing NK-cell markers (dated by TCRdb to 2018 to 2020). With respect to the entire study: Three sorted T-cell subsets (CD3+CD56+NKG2C+, CD3+CD56+NKG2C- and CD3+CD56-NKG2C+) from seven to nine donors had their TCR beta-chain repertoires profiled. Seven of the eight sequenced donors were HCMV-seropositive and one was HCMV-seronegative. The eight sequenced donors were randomly selected healthy volunteers, three men and five women. Libraries were sequenced as 2 x 150 bp reads on Illumina HiSeq 2000/2500, MiSeq or NextSeq.

Details on this clonotype: The specificity of this receptor is unknown.

The sequencer listed for this sample is Illumina HiSeq 2000. 5'RACE template switching, by which a universal primer site and unique molecular identifiers were added, was used to make TCR beta cDNA libraries. Synthesis of cDNA was primed from the TCR beta constant segment and was followed by two consecutive PCR amplification steps. On the authors' methods: MIGEC was used to demultiplex reads and group the reads by UMI, and MiTCR was used to assemble and quantify clonotypes. Only TCR cDNA sequences supported by at least two reads were kept to exclude erroneous sequences. The tcR package was used for downstream repertoire analysis, and clonotypes were matched between fractions using CDR3 nucleotide sequence together with V segment. Antigen specificity was annotated against VDJdb with VDJmatch, allowing one amino acid substitution in CDR3. TCRdb reprocessed the reads and lists each CDR3 protein sequence as a single entry, with no DNA. For this entry, the V and J calls and clone size follow TCRdb and not the study's own pipeline. The sample table includes roughly 380,000 distinct CDR3 sequences. The ten top clones hold around 5.2% of the sample.

Including the terminal cysteine and phenylalanine, the CDR3 comprises 16 residues. No DNA sequence was recorded. CDR1 and CDR2 (SNHLY, FYNNEI) derive from the germline V gene. The research as a whole found: In about 6 donors, the dominant CD3+CD56+NKG2C+ clonotypes were found to rank among the top 10 CD8+ clonotypes and to make up about 1.0-7.5% of CD8+ T cells. Whether the expanded NKG2C-expressing T cell clones were specific for HCMV antigens remained unclear. Those dominant clonotypes were again the most abundant among CD3+CD56-NKG2C+ cells in a few donors, at about 25-60.1%.

To determine HCMV serostatus, a commercial ELISA kit was used to detect HCMV-specific IgG in serum. Peripheral blood mononuclear cells were isolated from blood by Ficoll density gradient centrifugation. The sequence derives from a man aged 18-70 years in good health. The V and J segments used are TRBV2 and TRBJ2-1; TCRdb returns TRBD2, unconfirmable since there is no DNA. Sample: blood T cells: a sorted CD56 or NKG2C T cell subset, CD4+ or CD8+ T cells, or bulk PBMC T cells (not recorded which). The CDR3 protein sequence reads: CASSRLAGGLTNEQFF.